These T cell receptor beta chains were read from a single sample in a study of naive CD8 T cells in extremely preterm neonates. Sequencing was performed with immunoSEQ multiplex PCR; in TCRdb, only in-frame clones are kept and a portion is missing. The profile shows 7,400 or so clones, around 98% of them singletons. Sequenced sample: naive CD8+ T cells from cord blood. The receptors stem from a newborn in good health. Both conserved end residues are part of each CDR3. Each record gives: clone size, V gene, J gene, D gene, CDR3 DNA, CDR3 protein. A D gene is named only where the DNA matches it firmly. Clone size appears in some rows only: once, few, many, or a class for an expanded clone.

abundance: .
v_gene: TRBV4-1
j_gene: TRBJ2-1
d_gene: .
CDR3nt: TGCGCCAGCAGCCAGGCTTCTAGCGACGTGGCCATTCACAATGAGCAGTTCTTC
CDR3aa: CASSQASSDVAIHNEQFF

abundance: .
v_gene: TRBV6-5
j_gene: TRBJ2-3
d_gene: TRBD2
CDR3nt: TGTGCCAGCAGCCATGGGACTACCATCACAGATACGCAGTATTTT
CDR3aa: CASSHGTTITDTQYF

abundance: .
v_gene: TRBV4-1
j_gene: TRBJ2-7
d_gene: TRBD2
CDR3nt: TGCGCCAGTAGTATGGGCGGGGGCTCCTACGAGCAGTACTTC
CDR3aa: CASSMGGGSYEQYF

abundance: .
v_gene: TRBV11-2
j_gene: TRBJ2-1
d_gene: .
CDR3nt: TGTGCCAGCAGCTTAGGGGCGTACGTCCCCCTCAATGAGCAGTTCTTC
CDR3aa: CASSLGAYVPLNEQFF

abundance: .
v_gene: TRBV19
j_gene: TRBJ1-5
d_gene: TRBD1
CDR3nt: TGTGCCAGTAGTGCGACGACAGGGATGGTGAACAATCAGCCCCAGCATTTT
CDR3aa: CASSATTGMVNNQPQHF

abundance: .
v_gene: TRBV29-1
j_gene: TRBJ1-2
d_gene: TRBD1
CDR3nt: TGCAGCGTTGCAACAGGGGGCTATGGCTACACCTTC
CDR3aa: CSVATGGYGYTF

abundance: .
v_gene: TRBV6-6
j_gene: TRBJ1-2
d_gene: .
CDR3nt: TGTGCCAGCAGCCCACAGGGCGCTAACTATGGCTACACCTTC
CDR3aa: CASSPQGANYGYTF

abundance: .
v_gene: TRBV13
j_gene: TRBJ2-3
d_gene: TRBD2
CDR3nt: TGTGCCAGCAGCTTAGTTCCGGGGGGGCCCGGAGATACGCAGTATTTT
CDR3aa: CASSLVPGGPGDTQYF

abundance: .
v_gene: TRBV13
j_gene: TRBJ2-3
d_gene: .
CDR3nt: TGTGCCAGCAGCTTAGGCCAGGCAGGGTACACAGATACGCAGTATTTT
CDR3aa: CASSLGQAGYTDTQYF

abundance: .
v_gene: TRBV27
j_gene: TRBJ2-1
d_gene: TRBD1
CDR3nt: TGTGCCAGCAGTCCACACGACAGGGGGACTGAGCAGTTCTTC
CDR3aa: CASSPHDRGTEQFF

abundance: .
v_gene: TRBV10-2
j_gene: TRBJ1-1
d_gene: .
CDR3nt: TGCGCCAGCAGTGAGGGGGGGGCCACTGAAGCTTTCTTT
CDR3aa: CASSEGGATEAFF

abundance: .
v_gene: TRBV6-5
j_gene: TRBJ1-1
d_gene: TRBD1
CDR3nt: TGTGCCAGCAGTTCTGGACAGGTTGAAGCTTTCTTT
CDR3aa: CASSSGQVEAFF

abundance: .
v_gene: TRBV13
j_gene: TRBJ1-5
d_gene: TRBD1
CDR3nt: TGTGCCAGCAGCCAATCCGGGACAGGGGGCGGACAGCCCCAGCATTTT
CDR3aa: CASSQSGTGGGQPQHF

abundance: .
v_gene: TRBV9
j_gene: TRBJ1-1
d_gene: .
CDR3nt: TGTGCCAGCGGGCCCCGGGACATTGAAGGCACTGAAGCTTTCTTT
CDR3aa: CASGPRDIEGTEAFF

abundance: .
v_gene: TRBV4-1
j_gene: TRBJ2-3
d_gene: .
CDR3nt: TGCGCCAGCAGCCAAGTCGACAGAAACACAGATACGCAGTATTTT
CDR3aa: CASSQVDRNTDTQYF

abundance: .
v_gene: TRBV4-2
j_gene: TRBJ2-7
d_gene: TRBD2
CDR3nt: TGTGCCAGCAGCCAAGATCAACGGACTAGCGGGGGCGAGCAGTACTTC
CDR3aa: CASSQDQRTSGGEQYF

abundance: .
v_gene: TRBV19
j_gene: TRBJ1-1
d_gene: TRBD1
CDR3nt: TGTGCCAGTAGTTGGACAGGGAACACTGAAGCTTTCTTT
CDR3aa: CASSWTGNTEAFF

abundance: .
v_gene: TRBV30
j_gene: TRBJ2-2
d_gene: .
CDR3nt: TGTGCCTGGAGTCCCCTATTCACCGGGGAGCTGTTTTTT
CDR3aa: CAWSPLFTGELFF

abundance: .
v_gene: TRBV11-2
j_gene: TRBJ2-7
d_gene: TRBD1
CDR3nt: TGTGCCAGCAGCTTACTTGGGACAGCCTACGAGCAGTACTTC
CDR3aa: CASSLLGTAYEQYF

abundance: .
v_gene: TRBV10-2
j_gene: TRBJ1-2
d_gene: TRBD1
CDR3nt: TGCGCCAGCAGTGAAACGGGACTAACAGGGGGCTATGGCTACACCTTC
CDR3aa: CASSETGLTGGYGYTF

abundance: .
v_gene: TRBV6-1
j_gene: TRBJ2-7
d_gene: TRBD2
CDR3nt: TGTGCCAGCAGTGAAGAGGGAGTAGCGGGTGGCCTCGAGCAGTACTTC
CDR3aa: CASSEEGVAGGLEQYF

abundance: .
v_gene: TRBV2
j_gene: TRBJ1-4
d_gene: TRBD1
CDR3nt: TGTGCCAGCCGACAACAGGGGGTTAATGAAAAACTGTTTTTT
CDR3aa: CASRQQGVNEKLFF

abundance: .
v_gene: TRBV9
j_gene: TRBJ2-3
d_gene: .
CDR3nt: TGTGCCAGCAGCGTAGTAAGCACAGATACGCAGTATTTT
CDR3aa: CASSVVSTDTQYF

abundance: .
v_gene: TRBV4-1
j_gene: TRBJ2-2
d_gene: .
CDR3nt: TGCGCCAGCAGCCAAGGACGGGGGAACACCGGGGAGCTGTTTTTT
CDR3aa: CASSQGRGNTGELFF

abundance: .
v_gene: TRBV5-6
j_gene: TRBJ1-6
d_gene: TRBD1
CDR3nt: TGTGCCAGCAGCTCCGGGACAGGAAATTCACCCCTCCACTTT
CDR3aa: CASSSGTGNSPLHF

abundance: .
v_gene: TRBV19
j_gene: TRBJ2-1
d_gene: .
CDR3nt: TGTGCCAGTAGCAATCAGGACAGCTCCTACAATGAGCAGTTCTTC
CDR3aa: CASSNQDSSYNEQFF

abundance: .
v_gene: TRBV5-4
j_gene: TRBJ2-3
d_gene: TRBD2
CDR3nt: TGTGCCAGCAGCTATCGCCTAGCGGGGGGGGCCGATACGCAGTATTTT
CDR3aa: CASSYRLAGGADTQYF

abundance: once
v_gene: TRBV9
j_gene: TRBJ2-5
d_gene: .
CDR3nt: TGTGCCAGCAGCGTAGGAGGACATCTACAAGAGACCCAGTACTTC
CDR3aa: CASSVGGHLQETQYF

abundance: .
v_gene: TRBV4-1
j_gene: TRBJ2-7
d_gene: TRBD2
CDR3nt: TGCGCCAGCAGCCAAGTGGGAGGGAACGAGCAGTACTTC
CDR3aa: CASSQVGGNEQYF

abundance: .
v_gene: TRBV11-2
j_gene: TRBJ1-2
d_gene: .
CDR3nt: TGTGCCAGCAGCTTAAATGGCAACTATGGCTACACCTTC
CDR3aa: CASSLNGNYGYTF

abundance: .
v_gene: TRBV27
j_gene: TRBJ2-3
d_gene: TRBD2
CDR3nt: TGTGCCAGCCTTTCCCTCCAGCGGGGGTTTCTCCCCCCGAGCACAGATACGCAGTATTTT
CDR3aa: CASLSLQRGFLPPSTDTQYF

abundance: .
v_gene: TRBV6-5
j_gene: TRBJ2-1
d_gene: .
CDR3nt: TGTGCCAGCGAGCGGAAGGATGAGCAGTTCTTC
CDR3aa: CASERKDEQFF

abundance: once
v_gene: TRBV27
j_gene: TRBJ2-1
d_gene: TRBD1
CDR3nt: TGTGCCAGCAGTTCACAGGGGGGACCCTACAATGAGCAGTTCTTC
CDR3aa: CASSSQGGPYNEQFF

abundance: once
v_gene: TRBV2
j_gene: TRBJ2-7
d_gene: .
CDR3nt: TGTGCCAGCAAGAGGTCAGGGCAACCCTACGAGCAGTACTTC
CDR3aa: CASKRSGQPYEQYF

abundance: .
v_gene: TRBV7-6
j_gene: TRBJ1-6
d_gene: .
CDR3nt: TGTGCCAGCAGCTTAGCTGGAGGGTCATATTCACCCCTCCACTTT
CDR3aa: CASSLAGGSYSPLHF

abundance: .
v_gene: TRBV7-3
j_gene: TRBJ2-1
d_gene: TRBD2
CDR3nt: TGTGCCAGCAGCTGGGCGGGGGGGCCGGGTTACAATGAGCAGTTCTTC
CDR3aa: CASSWAGGPGYNEQFF

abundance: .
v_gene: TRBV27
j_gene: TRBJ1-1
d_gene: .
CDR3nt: TGTGCCAGCAGTTTATCCAGGGGCATGAACACTGAAGCTTTCTTT
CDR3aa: CASSLSRGMNTEAFF

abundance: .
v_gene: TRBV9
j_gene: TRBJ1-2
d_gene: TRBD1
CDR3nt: TGTGCCAGCAGCCTCGGGACAGGGGGCGCCGATGGCTACACCTTC
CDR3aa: CASSLGTGGADGYTF

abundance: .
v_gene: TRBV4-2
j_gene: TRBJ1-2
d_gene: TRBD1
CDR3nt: TGTGCCAGCAGCCATTCCACAGGGGACTATGGCTACACCTTC
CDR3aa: CASSHSTGDYGYTF

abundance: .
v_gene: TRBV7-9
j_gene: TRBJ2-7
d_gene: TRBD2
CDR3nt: TGTGCCAGCAGCCCTAGCGGTTCCTACGAGCAGTACTTC
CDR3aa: CASSPSGSYEQYF

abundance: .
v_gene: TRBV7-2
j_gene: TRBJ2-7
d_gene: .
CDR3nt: TGTGCCAGCAGCTTAATTAGTCCGTCCGAGCAGTACTTC
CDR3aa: CASSLISPSEQYF

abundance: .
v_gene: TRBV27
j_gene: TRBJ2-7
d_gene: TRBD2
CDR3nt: TGTGCCAGCAGTTTTAGGACTAGCTTTTACGAGCAGTACTTC
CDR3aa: CASSFRTSFYEQYF

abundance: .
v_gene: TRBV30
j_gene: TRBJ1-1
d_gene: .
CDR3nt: TGTGCCTGGAGTGTACAGGGGAACACTGAAGCTTTCTTT
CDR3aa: CAWSVQGNTEAFF

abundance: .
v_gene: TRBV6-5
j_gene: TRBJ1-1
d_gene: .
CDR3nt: TGTGCCAGCAGTAAAACACCGAACACTGAAGCTTTCTTT
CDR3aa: CASSKTPNTEAFF

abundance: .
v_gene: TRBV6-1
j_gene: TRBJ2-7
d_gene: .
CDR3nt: TGTGCCAGCAGTGAGTCAGCGTTATCCTACGAGCAGTACTTC
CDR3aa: CASSESALSYEQYF

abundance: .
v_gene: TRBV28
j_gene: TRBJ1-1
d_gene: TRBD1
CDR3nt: TGTGCCAGCAGCCCCCTTTCGACAGGGGGCAACACTGAAGCTTTCTTT
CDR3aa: CASSPLSTGGNTEAFF

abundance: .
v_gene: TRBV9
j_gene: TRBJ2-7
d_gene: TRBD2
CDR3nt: TGTGCCAGCAGCCCCGGACTAGCGGGGAGCTACGAGCAGTACTTC
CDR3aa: CASSPGLAGSYEQYF

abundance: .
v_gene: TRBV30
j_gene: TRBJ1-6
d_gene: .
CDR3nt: TGTGCCTGGAGTGGTCCAGGGTCGGATTATAATTCACCCCTCCACTTT
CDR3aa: CAWSGPGSDYNSPLHF

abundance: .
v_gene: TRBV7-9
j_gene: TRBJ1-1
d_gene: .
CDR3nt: TGTGCCAGCAGCAGGGGTACTGAAGCTTTCTTT
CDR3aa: CASSRGTEAFF

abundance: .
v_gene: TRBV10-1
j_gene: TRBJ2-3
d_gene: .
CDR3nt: TGCGCCAGCAGTGAGTCGGCAGGGGATACGCAGTATTTT
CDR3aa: CASSESAGDTQYF

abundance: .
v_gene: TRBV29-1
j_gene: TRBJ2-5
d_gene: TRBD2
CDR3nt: TGCAGCGTTGTTAGCGGGGGGTTCGAGACCCAGTACTTC
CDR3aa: CSVVSGGFETQYF